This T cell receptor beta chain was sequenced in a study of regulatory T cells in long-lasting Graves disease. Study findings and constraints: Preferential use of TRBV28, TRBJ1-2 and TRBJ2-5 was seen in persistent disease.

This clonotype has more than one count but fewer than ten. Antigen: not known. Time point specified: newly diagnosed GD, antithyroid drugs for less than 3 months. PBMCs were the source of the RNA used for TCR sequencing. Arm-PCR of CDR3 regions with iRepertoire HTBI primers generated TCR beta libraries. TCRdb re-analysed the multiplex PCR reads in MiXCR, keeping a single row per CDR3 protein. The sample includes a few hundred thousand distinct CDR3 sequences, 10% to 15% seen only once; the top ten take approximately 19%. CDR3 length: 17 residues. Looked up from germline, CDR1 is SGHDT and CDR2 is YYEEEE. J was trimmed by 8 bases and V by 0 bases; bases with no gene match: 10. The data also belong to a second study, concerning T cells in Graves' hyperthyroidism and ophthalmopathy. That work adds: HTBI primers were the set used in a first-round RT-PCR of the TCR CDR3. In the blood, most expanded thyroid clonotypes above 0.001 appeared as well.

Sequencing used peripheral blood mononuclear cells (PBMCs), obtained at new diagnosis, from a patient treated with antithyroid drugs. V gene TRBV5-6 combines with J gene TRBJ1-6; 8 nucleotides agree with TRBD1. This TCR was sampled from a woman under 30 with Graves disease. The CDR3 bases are TGTGCCAGCAGCTTGGTGGCAGGAGACAGGGGAGATTCACCCCTCCACTTT. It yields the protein CASSLVAGDRGDSPLHF.